This TCR beta chain came from a study of blood T cell repertoires in COVID-19. Only in-frame clones appear in the TCRdb table, and some are missing; sequencing was by immunoSEQ multiplex PCR. The sample contains about 200,000 clones, about nine tenths of which appear only once. This clone appeared once. Germline CDR1 LGHDT, CDR2 YNNKEL (reference sequence). There are 16 residues in the CDR3. Trimming cost V 0 bases and J 0 bases; bases outside gene matches: 3. The chain employs TRBV3-1 (or the pseudogene TRBV3-2) and TRBJ2-3; 7 bases match TRBD1. Source material: PBMCs or T cells enriched from blood (not recorded which). This clonotype originated in a woman between 25 and 40 years old who had recovered from COVID-19. In DNA, the CDR3 is TGTGCCAGCAGCCAAGATAGGGGGCAAAGCACAGATACGCAGTATTTT. Protein product: CASSQDRGQSTDTQYF.